The 23 T cell receptor beta chains below all came from one sample that was sequenced in a study of shared clonotypes between healthy human individuals. TCRdb's table, derived via immunoSEQ multiplex PCR, lists solely in-frame clones and lacks some. The sample has about 2.2 million clones; roughly 95% are singletons. As defined, naive CD8 cells were CD45RO-negative and positively selected for CCR7, with terminally differentiated effector memory CD45RA+ cells excluded. The sequenced material came from naive CD8+ T cells from PBMCs. All receptors derive from a young man in good health. Some clones in this sample may be carry-over from other donors' samples.

This chain links TRBV6-6 with TRBJ1-1; TRBD1 might be the D (5 bases). Germline values: CDR1 MNHNY, CDR2 SVGAGI (reference sequence). The CDR3 runs to 12 residues. The V and J ends lost 5 bases and 1 base respectively, with 5 bases between them. This chain's CDR3 is CASSQGNTEAFF. The CDR3 coding sequence is TGTGCCAGCAGTCAGGGGAACACTGAAGCTTTCTTT.

This clone was counted only a few times. The chain employs TRBV21-1 and TRBJ1-5; the table names TRBD1, a call not compared with the DNA. TRBV21-1 is an annotated pseudogene. This CDR3 region has 14 residues. CDR3 region: CASPQGQGYQPQHF. CDR3 coding DNA: TGTGCCAGCCCCCAGGGGCAGGGGTACCAGCCCCAGCATTTT.

This chain links TRBV5-1 with TRBJ1-1; D uncertain. Between the trimmed V and J ends, which lost 4 bases and 6 bases, there was a span of 16 bases. The germline V gene encodes CDR1 SGHRS and CDR2 YFSETQ. This CDR3 has 14 residues. This chain's CDR3 is CASSMAGSEAEAFF. DNA for the CDR3: TGCGCCAGCAGCATGGCCGGGTCGGAGGCTGAAGCTTTCTTT.

Note on this clone: Other DNA sequences within the sample encode an identical CDR3. This chain links TRBV27 with TRBJ2-7, with 11 bases fitting TRBD2. The CDR3 has 13 amino acids. Trimming at V came to 6 bases and at J to 3 bases, leaving 1 base not matched to a gene. The germline gives CDR1 MNHEY, CDR2 SMNVEV (reference sequence). In nucleotides, the CDR3 is TGTGCCAGCAGAGGACTAGCGGGCTACGAGCAGTACTTC. As protein: CASRGLAGYEQYF.

The gene calls are TRBV7-6 and TRBJ1-4; D is possibly TRBD1 (6 bases). Trimming took off 5 bases at V and 7 bases at J, with 17 bases between the two ends. The germline V gene has CDR1 SGHVS and CDR2 FNYEAQ. The CDR3 loop spans 15 amino acids. The CDR3 here is CASSPFPGASEKLFF. CDR3 in DNA: TGTGCCAGCAGCCCCTTCCCGGGGGCGAGTGAAAAACTGTTTTTT.

This clone was detected once. V gene TRBV5-1 combines with J gene TRBJ2-7; TRBD2 is a possible D gene (6 bases). Germline V gene lookup returns CDR1 SGHRS and CDR2 YFSETQ. This CDR3 is built from 13 residues. Trimming removed 6 bases at V and 2 bases at J, with 12 bases between. CDR3 sequence: CASKTREAYEQYF. CDR3 bases: TGCGCCAGCAAGACTAGGGAGGCCTACGAGCAGTACTTC.

The rearrangement joins TRBV5-1 to TRBJ2-1; D may be TRBD2 (5 bases). CDR3 size: 15 residues. Trimming left V 4 bases short and J 7 bases short, with 18 bases between. CDR1 and CDR2 (germline): SGHRS, YFSETQ. CDR3 residues: CASSPPQRTGNEQFF. As DNA, the CDR3 is TGCGCCAGCAGCCCCCCCCAGCGTACGGGGAATGAGCAGTTCTTC.

This sequence joins TRBV7-2 and TRBJ2-7, with D unresolved. The CDR3 has 15 amino acids. The germline CDR1 and CDR2 sequences are SGHTA and FQGNSA. V lost 2 bases and J lost 2, with 13 bases in between. In DNA, the CDR3 is TGTGCCAGCAGCTTAATTAGGGCCTCCACCTACGAGCAGTACTTC. Translation: CASSLIRASTYEQYF.

The V and J genes are TRBV6-1 and TRBJ2-1; 9 nucleotides line up with TRBD2. The germline gives CDR1 MNHNS, CDR2 SASEGT. The V and J ends lost 2 bases and 10 bases, in that order; junction bases with no gene match: 9. This CDR3 has 15 amino acids. The CDR3: CASSELGSGSGEQFF. The CDR3 DNA follows: TGTGCCAGCAGTGAATTAGGTAGCGGGAGTGGGGAGCAGTTCTTC.

In DNA, the CDR3 is TGTGCCAGTAGTGCCCCAGGGGACAGGGTTGGAAACACCATATATTTT. Translation gives CASSAPGDRVGNTIYF. This chain uses TRBV19 with TRBJ1-3; 9 nucleotides agree with TRBD1. The CDR3 consists of 16 residues. The V and J ends lost 5 bases and 3 bases, in that order; junction bases with no gene match: 8. In germline, CDR1 is LNHDA, CDR2 SQIVND (reference sequence).

The CDR3 sequence is CASSESTTRGGYTF. CDR3 nucleotide sequence: TGCGCCAGCAGTGAGTCCACGACCCGGGGCGGCTACACCTTC. This chain links TRBV10-1 with TRBJ1-2, with D maybe TRBD1 (5 bases). CDR1 is WNHNN, CDR2 SYGVQD, per germline (reference sequence). CDR3 length equals 14 residues. V lost 0 bases and J lost 8, with 13 bases in between.

The J gene is TRBJ2-1, the V gene TRBV4-3; 7 nucleotides match TRBD2. The CDR3 runs to 16 residues. From germline, CDR1 is LGHNA and CDR2 YSLEER. With V trimmed by 3 bases and J by 2 bases, 7 bases remained unmatched. The CDR3 DNA reads as TGCGCCAGCAGCCAGCAGAGCGGGATTGCCTACAATGAGCAGTTCTTC. Residues: CASSQQSGIAYNEQFF.

Notes on this clone: Distinct nucleotide sequences in the sample also encode this CDR3. The rearrangement joins TRBV20-1 to TRBJ2-1; D uncertain. Germline V lookup: CDR1 DFQATT, CDR2 SNEGSKA (reference sequence). CDR3 length: 11 residues. Between the trimmed V and J ends, which lost 2 bases and 7 bases, there was a span of 6 bases. CDR3 DNA sequence: TGCAGTGCTAGAAAGGGTAATGAGCAGTTCTTC. Protein product: CSARKGNEQFF.

For this clone: Other DNA sequences in this sample translate to the same CDR3. J is TRBJ2-7 and V is TRBV27, with D unresolved. Per germline, CDR1 MNHEY and CDR2 SMNVEV (reference sequence). The V end lost 6 bases, the J end lost 0 bases, and 9 bases lay between the germline ends. This CDR3 region has 13 residues. The CDR3 reads CASSLSASYEQYF. CDR3 DNA sequence: TGTGCCAGCAGCCTAAGTGCCTCCTACGAGCAGTACTTC.

This sequence joins TRBV7-9 and TRBJ1-2; D is perhaps TRBD1 (6 bases). CDR1 is SEHNR, CDR2 FQNEAQ, per germline (reference sequence). The V gene lost 4 bases and the J gene lost 6 bases, with 12 bases spanning the gap. This CDR3 has 13 amino acids. CDR3 residues: CASSYREMDGYTF. In DNA form, the CDR3 reads TGTGCCAGCAGCTACAGGGAAATGGATGGCTACACCTTC.

V usage is TRBV13 and J usage is TRBJ2-1; 9 positions agree with TRBD2. The V gene end was trimmed by 6 bases and the J gene end by 4 bases; junction bases not matched to a gene: 7. Germline CDR1 reads PRHDT; CDR2 reads FYEKMQ (reference sequence). This CDR3 is built from 15 residues. CDR3 nucleotide sequence: TGTGCCAGCAGTATAGCGGGAGATGCTTACAATGAGCAGTTCTTC. It yields the protein CASSIAGDAYNEQFF. Full variable domain (missing parts from reference TRBV13 and TRBJ2-1): AAGVIQSPRHLIKEKRETATLKCYPIPRHDTVYWYQQGPGQDPQFLISFYEKMQSDKGSIPDRFSAQQFSDYHSELNMSSLELGDSALYFCASSIAGDAYNEQFFGPGTRLTVL.

This clone was counted a few times. The CDR3 protein is CASSQASGVRQPQHF. The CDR3 coding sequence is TGCGCCAGCAGCCAGGCGTCAGGGGTGAGGCAGCCCCAGCATTTT. The rearrangement joins TRBV4-1 to TRBJ1-5; D perhaps matches TRBD1 (6 bases). Trimming removed 3 bases at V and 7 bases at J, with 16 bases between. The CDR3 has 15 residues. Germline V gene lookup returns CDR1 MGHRA and CDR2 YSYEKL.

The table lists this clone with a few counts. The gene calls are TRBV6-6 and TRBJ1-2; D gene ambiguous. This CDR3 is 13 amino acids long. Germline assignment: CDR1 MNHNY and CDR2 SVGAGI (reference sequence). V was trimmed by 4 bases and J by 8 bases, leaving 14 bases between them. CDR3 loop: CASSFPRVVGYTF. For the CDR3, the DNA is TGTGCCAGCAGTTTCCCCCGCGTGGTAGGCTACACCTTC.

V usage is TRBV28 and J usage is TRBJ2-5; tentative D call: TRBD2 (7 bases). Germline values: CDR1 MDHEN, CDR2 SYDVKM. Trimming removed 2 bases at V and 3 bases at J, with 19 bases between. The CDR3 contains 17 residues. CDR3 DNA: TGTGCCAGCAGTTTACCAGGGGAGGGCTTGTTCAAAGAGACCCAGTACTTC. Translating gives CASSLPGEGLFKETQYF. The whole variable domain, filled in from reference TRBV28 and TRBJ2-5, reads DVKVTQSSRYLVKRTGEKVFLECVQDMDHENMFWYRQDPGLGLRLIYFSYDVKMKEKGDIPEGYSVSREKKERFSLILESASTNQTSMYLCASSLPGEGLFKETQYFGPGTRLLVL.

This clone was observed a handful of times. The V and J genes are TRBV11-1 and TRBJ2-2; a weak D match, TRBD2 (5 bases). Per germline, CDR1 SGHAT and CDR2 FQDESV (reference sequence). CDR3 length equals 13 residues. Trimming cost V 1 base and J 10 bases, with 10 bases left between them. The CDR3: CASSLGYREELFF. For the CDR3, the DNA is TGTGCCAGCAGCTTAGGGTATCGGGAGGAGCTGTTTTTT.

This sequence joins TRBV6-5 and TRBJ1-1; 7 bases are a match to TRBD1. This CDR3 is built from 14 residues. V was clipped by 6 bases and J by 4 bases; unmatched bases: 8. CDR1 is MNHEY, CDR2 SVGAGI, per germline. This CDR3 is CASSPNAGGTEAFF. DNA for the CDR3: TGTGCCAGCAGCCCTAACGCAGGGGGCACTGAAGCTTTCTTT.

The chain couples TRBV7-9 to TRBJ1-1; the D gene is possibly TRBD1 (6 bases). V lost 3 bases and J 2 bases, leaving 13 bases between the germline ends. The CDR3 sequence is 15 residues long. Per the germline V gene, CDR1 is SEHNR and CDR2 is FQNEAQ (reference sequence). The CDR3 sequence: CASSFQDSYNTEAFF. For the CDR3, the DNA is TGTGCCAGCAGCTTTCAGGACAGCTATAACACTGAAGCTTTCTTT.

As to this clone: Other nucleotide sequences in the sample specify the same CDR3. The chain combines TRBV30 with TRBJ2-7; the D is unclear. With 3 bases removed from V and 4 bases from J, the gap between germline ends came to 10 bases. In germline, CDR1 is GTSNPN, CDR2 SVGIG (reference sequence). CDR3 length: 12 residues. This CDR3 is CAWSPGGYEQYF. The DNA for the CDR3 is TGTGCCTGGAGCCCCGGTGGGTACGAGCAGTACTTC.